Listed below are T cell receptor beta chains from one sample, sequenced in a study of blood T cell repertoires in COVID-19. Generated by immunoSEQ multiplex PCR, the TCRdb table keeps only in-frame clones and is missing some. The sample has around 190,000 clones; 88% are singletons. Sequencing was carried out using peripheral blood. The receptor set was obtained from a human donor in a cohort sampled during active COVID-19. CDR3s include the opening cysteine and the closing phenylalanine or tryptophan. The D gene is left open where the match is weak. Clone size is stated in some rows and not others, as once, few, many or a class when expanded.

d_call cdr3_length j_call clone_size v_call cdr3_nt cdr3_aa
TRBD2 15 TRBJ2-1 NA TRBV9 TGTGCCAGCAGTACTCTAGCGGGAGTGGGAAATGAGCAGTTCTTC CASSTLAGVGNEQFF
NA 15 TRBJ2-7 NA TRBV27 TGTGCCAGCAGTTTATTCCCTGGGGGCCTCTACGAGCAGTACTTC CASSLFPGGLYEQYF
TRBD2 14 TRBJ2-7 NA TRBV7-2 TGTGCCAGCAGCTTAAGCGGGAAGGCCTACGAGCAGTACTTC CASSLSGKAYEQYF
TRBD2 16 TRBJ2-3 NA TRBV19 TGTGCCAGTAGTATAACCGGGAGGGCCGTCACAGATACGCAGTATTTT CASSITGRAVTDTQYF
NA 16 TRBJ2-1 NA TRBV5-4 TGTGCCAGCAGCTTCTCTTCGCAGGTGGATTACAATGAGCAGTTCTTC CASSFSSQVDYNEQFF
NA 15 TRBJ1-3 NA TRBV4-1 TGCGCCAGCAGCCGAATGGACAGCTCTGGAAACACCATATATTTT CASSRMDSSGNTIYF
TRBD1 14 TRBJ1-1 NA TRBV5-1 TGCGCCAGCAGCTTGGGACAGGGGCTCAGGGAAGCTTTCTTT CASSLGQGLREAFF
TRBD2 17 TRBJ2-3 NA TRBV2 TGTGCCAGAACCGGGACTAGCGGGGGGGCCTTTTCAGATACGCAGTATTTT CARTGTSGGAFSDTQYF
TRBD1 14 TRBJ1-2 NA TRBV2 TGTGCCAGCAGAGGGACAGGGGGGAACTATGGCTACACCTTC CASRGTGGNYGYTF
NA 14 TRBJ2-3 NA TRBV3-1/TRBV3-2 TGTGCCAGCAGCGGTGCTGGGGCCACAGATACGCAGTATTTT CASSGAGATDTQYF
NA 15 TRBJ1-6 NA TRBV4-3 TGCGCCAGCAGCCAAGGACGGAGCACTAATTCACCCCTCCACTTT CASSQGRSTNSPLHF
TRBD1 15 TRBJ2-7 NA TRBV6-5 TGTGCCATCCTCGAACCGGGACAGGGGTCCTACGAGCAGTACTTC CAILEPGQGSYEQYF
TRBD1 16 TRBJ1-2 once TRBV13 TGTGCCAGCAGGTCCAGGGGGACCCCACCTAACTATGGCTACACCTTC CASRSRGTPPNYGYTF
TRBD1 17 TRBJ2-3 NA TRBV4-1 TGCGCCAGCAGCCAAGGCCCCGACAGGGTGCGGGCAGATACGCAGTATTTT CASSQGPDRVRADTQYF
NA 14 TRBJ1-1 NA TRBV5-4 TGTGCCAGCAGCTTGCAGGGCATGAACACTGAAGCTTTCTTT CASSLQGMNTEAFF
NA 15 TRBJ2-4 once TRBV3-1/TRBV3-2 TGTGCCAGCAGCCAAGAAGGACTAGCCAAAAACATTCAGTACTTC CASSQEGLAKNIQYF
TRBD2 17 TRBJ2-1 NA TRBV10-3 TGTGCCATCAGTTATTCGGGGGGTAGCGGGGTCTACAATGAGCAGTTCTTC CAISYSGGSGVYNEQFF
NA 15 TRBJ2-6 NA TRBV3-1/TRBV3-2 TGTGCCAGCACTTGGGCAGCTTCTGGGGCCAACGTCCTGACTTTC CASTWAASGANVLTF
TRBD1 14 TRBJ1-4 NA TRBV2 TGTGCCAGCAGAGCCGACAGGGTGGATGAAAAACTGTTTTTT CASRADRVDEKLFF
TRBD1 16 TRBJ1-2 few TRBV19 TGTGCCAGTAGTGGAGCCCTGGGACAGGGGGCGCGTGGCTACACCTTC CASSGALGQGARGYTF
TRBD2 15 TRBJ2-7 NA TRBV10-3 TGTGCCATCAGTCCTCAGGGAAGCGGGGGAGGTGAGCAGTACTTC CAISPQGSGGGEQYF
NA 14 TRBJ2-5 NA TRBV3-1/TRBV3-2 TGTGCCAGCAGCCAAGTGGACTCACAAGAGACCCAGTACTTC CASSQVDSQETQYF
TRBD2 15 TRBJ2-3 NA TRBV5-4 TGTGCCAGCAGCTTCGCTGGGCTAGCGGCGGATACGCAGTATTTT CASSFAGLAADTQYF
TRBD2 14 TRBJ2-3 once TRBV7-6 TGTGCCAGCAGCCGCAGCGGGGGCGGAGATACGCAGTATTTT CASSRSGGGDTQYF
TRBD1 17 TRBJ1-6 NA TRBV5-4 TGTGCCAGCAGCTTGGTAGGGGGCGAACTGAGCAATTCACCCCTCCACTTT CASSLVGGELSNSPLHF
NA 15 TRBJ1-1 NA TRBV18 TGTGCCAGCTCACCACCCTCACAGAAGAACACTGAAGCTTTCTTT CASSPPSQKNTEAFF
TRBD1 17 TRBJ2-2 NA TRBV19 TGTGCCAGTAGCAATGAGAGGACAGGGGTGAACACCGGGGAGCTGTTTTTT CASSNERTGVNTGELFF
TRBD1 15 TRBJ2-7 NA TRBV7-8 TGTGCCAGCAGCTCACAGGGGGCAGTATCCTACGAGCAGTACTTC CASSSQGAVSYEQYF
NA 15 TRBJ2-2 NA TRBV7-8 TGTGCCAGCAGCTTAGAAGGGAGCATTACCGGGGAGCTGTTTTTT CASSLEGSITGELFF
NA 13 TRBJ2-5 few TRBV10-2 TGCGCCAGCTGCCCCGGGGTTGTGGAGACCCAGTACTTC CASCPGVVETQYF
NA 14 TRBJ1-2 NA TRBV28 TGTGCCAGCAGCGGACATCCGTTAGGCTATGGCTACACCTTC CASSGHPLGYGYTF
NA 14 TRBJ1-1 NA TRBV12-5 TGTGCTAGTGGTCCAGTAGGGGGAGTCACTGAAGCTTTCTTT CASGPVGGVTEAFF